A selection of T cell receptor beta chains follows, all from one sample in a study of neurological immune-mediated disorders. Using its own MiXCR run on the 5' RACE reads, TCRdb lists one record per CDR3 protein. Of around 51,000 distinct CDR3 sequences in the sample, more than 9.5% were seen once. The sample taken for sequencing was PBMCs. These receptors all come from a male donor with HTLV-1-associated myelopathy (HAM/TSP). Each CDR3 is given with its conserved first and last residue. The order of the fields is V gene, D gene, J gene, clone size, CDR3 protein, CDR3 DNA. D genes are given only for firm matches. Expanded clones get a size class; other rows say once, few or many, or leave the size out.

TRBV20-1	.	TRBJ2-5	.	CSARDLIGTQYF	TGCAGTGCTAGAGACCTGATCGGGACCCAGTACTTC
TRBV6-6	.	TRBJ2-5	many	CASSYSGREPRETQYF	TGTGCCAGCAGTTACTCCGGGCGAGAGCCAAGGGAGACCCAGTACTTC
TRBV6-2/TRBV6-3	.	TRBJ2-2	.	CASSYGQSLNTWELFF	TGTGCCAGCAGTTACGGGCAATCTTTAAACACTTGGGAGCTGTTTTTT
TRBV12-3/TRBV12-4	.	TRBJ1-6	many	CASSLGTYNSPLHF	TGTGCCAGCAGTTTAGGGACTTATAATTCACCCCTCCACTTT
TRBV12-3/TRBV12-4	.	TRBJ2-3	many	CASSPRGFTDTQYF	TGTGCCAGCAGTCCACGGGGGTTCACAGATACGCAGTATTTT
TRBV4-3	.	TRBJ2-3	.	CASSQDWRRGTDTQYF	TGCGCCAGCAGCCAAGACTGGCGGAGGGGCACAGATACGCAGTATTTT
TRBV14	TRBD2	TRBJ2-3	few	CASSQGLAGGTDTQYF	TGTGCCAGCAGCCAAGGACTAGCGGGCGGCACAGATACGCAGTATTTT
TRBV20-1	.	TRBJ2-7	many	CSAREGTAGREQYF	TGCAGTGCTAGAGAAGGGACAGCGGGGAGAGAGCAGTACTTC
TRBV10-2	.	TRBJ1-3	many	CASTVGRSGNTIYF	TGCGCCAGTACAGTGGGGAGGTCTGGAAACACCATATATTTT
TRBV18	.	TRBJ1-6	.	CASSPRTPGDSPLHF	TGTGCCAGCTCACCACGGACTCCAGGGGATTCACCCCTCCACTTT
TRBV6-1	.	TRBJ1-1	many	CASSEKENTEAFF	TGTGCCAGCAGTGAAAAGGAGAACACTGAAGCTTTCTTT
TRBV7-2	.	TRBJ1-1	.	CASSLGVFGEAFF	TGTGCCAGCAGCTTAGGGGTCTTTGGTGAAGCTTTCTTT
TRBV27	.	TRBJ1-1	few	CASSGYGRRTEAFF	TGTGCCAGCAGCGGCTATGGGAGAAGGACTGAAGCTTTCTTT
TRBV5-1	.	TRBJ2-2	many	CASSLDPSGELFF	TGCGCCAGCAGCCTGGACCCCAGTGGGGAGCTGTTTTTT
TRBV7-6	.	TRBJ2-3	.	CASSLASQADLDTQYF	TGTGCCAGCAGCTTAGCGAGCCAGGCGGACTTGGATACGCAGTATTTT
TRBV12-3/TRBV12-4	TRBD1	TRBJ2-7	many	CASSPSGQGYEQYF	TGTGCCAGCAGTCCCTCGGGACAGGGTTACGAGCAGTACTTC
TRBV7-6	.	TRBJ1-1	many	CASSPTDPGTEAFF	TGTGCCAGCAGCCCTACCGACCCGGGGACTGAAGCTTTCTTT
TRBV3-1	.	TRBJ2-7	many	CASSQRQGSSYEQYF	TGTGCCAGCAGCCAAAGGCAGGGGAGTTCCTACGAGCAGTACTTC
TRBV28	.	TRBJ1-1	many	CASSIGNTEAFF	TGTGCCAGCAGTATAGGGAACACTGAAGCTTTCTTT
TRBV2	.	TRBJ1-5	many	CVSSEGTRAQPQHF	TGTGTCAGCAGTGAAGGGACCCGGGCTCAGCCCCAGCATTTT
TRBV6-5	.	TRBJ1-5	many	CASRAYRGADQPQHF	TGTGCCAGCAGGGCCTACCGAGGGGCCGATCAGCCCCAGCATTTT
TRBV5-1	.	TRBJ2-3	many	CASSLEHQSPTDTQYF	TGCGCCAGCAGCTTGGAACACCAAAGTCCCACAGATACGCAGTATTTT
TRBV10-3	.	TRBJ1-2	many	CAISLTQGMDGYTF	TGTGCCATCAGCCTTACTCAGGGCATGGATGGCTACACCTTC
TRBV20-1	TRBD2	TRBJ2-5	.	CSARHLADQETQYF	TGCAGTGCTAGGCACCTAGCGGACCAAGAGACCCAGTACTTC
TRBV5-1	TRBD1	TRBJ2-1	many	CASETGTGLNEQFF	TGCGCCAGTGAAACCGGGACAGGGTTGAATGAGCAGTTCTTC
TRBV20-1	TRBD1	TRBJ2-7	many	CSPDRGGDEQYF	TGCAGTCCGGACAGGGGGGGGGACGAGCAGTACTTC
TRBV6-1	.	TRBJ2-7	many	CASSEYGEYGQYF	TGTGCCAGCAGTGAATATGGGGAGTATGGGCAGTACTTC
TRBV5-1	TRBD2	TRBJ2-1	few	CASSLISGGGSNNEQFF	TGCGCCAGCAGCTTGATTTCGGGGGGAGGGTCCAACAATGAGCAGTTCTTC
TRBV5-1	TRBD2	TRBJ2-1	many	CASSPGGGDSYNEQFF	TGCGCCAGCAGCCCCGGCGGGGGTGACTCATACAATGAGCAGTTCTTC
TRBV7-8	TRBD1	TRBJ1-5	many	CASSLGRGQQGSLAQPQHF	TGTGCCAGCAGCTTAGGGAGAGGTCAACAGGGGAGCTTAGCGCAGCCCCAGCATTTT
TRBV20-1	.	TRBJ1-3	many	CSASPRVPLPGNTIYF	TGCAGTGCTAGCCCCCGGGTCCCCCTTCCCGGAAACACCATATATTTT
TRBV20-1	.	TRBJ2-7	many	CSAGGWRGDRSSYEQYF	TGCAGTGCTGGGGGCTGGCGGGGCGATCGAAGCTCCTACGAGCAGTACTTC
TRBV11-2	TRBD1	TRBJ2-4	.	CASSSGQGATIQYF	TGTGCCAGCAGCTCCGGACAGGGGGCGACCATTCAGTACTTC
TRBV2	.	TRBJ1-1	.	CASSGGEIRNTEAFF	TGTGCCAGCAGTGGGGGGGAAATAAGAAACACTGAAGCTTTCTTT
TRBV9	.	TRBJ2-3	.	CARSVEVRDDTQYF	TGTGCCAGAAGCGTAGAGGTTCGGGATGATACGCAGTATTTT
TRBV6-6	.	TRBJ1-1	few	CASSYEVRAEAFF	TGTGCCAGCAGTTACGAGGTCCGCGCTGAAGCTTTCTTT
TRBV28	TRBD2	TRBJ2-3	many	CASSLAGGSGQDTQYF	TGTGCCAGCAGTTTGGCGGGGGGAAGCGGGCAGGATACGCAGTATTTT
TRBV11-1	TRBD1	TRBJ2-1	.	CASSPRTGYNEQFF	TGTGCCAGCAGCCCCCGGACAGGGTACAATGAGCAGTTCTTC
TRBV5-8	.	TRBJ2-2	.	CASSFVQTNTGELFF	TGTGCCAGCAGCTTTGTGCAAACGAACACCGGGGAGCTGTTTTTT
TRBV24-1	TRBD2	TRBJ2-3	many	CATSDFMGGADTQYF	TGTGCCACCAGTGATTTCATGGGGGGGGCAGATACGCAGTATTTT
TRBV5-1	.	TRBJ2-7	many	CASSLENRAYEQYF	TGCGCCAGCAGCCTGGAAAACAGGGCCTACGAGCAGTACTTC
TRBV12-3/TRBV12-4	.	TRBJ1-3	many	CASSLARRISGNTIYF	TGTGCCAGCAGTTTAGCGCGTCGGATCTCTGGAAACACCATATATTTT
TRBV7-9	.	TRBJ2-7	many	CASSLEWNEQYF	TGTGCCAGCAGCTTAGAGTGGAACGAGCAGTACTTC
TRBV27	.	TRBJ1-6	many	CASSYGGLKEIHF	TGTGCCAGCAGTTATGGGGGCCTCAAGGAGATCCACTTT
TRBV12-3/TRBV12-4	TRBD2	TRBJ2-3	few	CASSATSGGPTDTQYF	TGTGCCAGCAGTGCCACTAGCGGGGGGCCAACAGATACGCAGTATTTT
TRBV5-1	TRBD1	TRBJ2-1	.	CASSLRQGHEQFF	TGCGCCAGCAGCCTTAGACAGGGGCATGAGCAGTTCTTC
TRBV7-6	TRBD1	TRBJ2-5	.	CAISTSPGQGISETQYF	TGTGCCATCAGCACTTCACCGGGACAGGGGATTTCAGAGACCCAGTACTTC
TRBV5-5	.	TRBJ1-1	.	CASSLVPTDRTEAFF	TGTGCCAGCAGCTTAGTACCAACAGATCGCACTGAAGCTTTCTTT
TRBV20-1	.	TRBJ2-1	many	CSALGNEQFF	TGCAGTGCCCTTGGGAATGAGCAGTTCTTC
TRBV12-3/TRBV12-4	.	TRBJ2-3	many	CASSRGRVADTQYF	TGTGCCAGCAGCCGAGGCAGGGTCGCAGATACGCAGTATTTT
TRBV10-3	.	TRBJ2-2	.	CAMQPQGKTGELFF	TGTGCCATGCAACCGCAGGGGAAAACCGGGGAGCTATTTTTT
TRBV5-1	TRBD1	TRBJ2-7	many	CASSLEGRGYEQYF	TGCGCCAGCAGCTTGGAGGGCAGGGGGTACGAGCAGTACTTC
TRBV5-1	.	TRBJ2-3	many	CASRSGGGGSTDTQYF	TGCGCCAGCAGGTCCGGCGGGGGCGGCAGCACAGATACGCAGTATTTT
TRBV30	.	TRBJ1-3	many	CAWSLSSGNTIYF	TGTGCCTGGAGTCTGAGCTCTGGAAACACCATATATTTT